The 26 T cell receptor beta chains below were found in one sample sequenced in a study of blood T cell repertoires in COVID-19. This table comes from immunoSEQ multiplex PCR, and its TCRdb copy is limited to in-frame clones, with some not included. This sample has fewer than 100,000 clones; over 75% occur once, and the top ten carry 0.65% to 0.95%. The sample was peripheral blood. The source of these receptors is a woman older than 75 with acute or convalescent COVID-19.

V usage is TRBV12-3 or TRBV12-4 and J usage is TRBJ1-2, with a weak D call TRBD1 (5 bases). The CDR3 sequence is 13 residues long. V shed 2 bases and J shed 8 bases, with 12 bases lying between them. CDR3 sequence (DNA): TGTGCCAGCAGTTTAAGTCAGGGAGGGGGCTACACCTTC. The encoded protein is CASSLSQGGGYTF.

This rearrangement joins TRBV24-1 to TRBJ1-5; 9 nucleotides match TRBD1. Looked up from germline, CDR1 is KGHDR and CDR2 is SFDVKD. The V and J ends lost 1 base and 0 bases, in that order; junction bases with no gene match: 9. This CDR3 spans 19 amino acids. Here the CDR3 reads CATSDFGDRVEVSNQPQHF. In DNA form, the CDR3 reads TGTGCCACCAGTGATTTTGGGGACAGGGTGGAGGTTAGCAATCAGCCCCAGCATTTT.

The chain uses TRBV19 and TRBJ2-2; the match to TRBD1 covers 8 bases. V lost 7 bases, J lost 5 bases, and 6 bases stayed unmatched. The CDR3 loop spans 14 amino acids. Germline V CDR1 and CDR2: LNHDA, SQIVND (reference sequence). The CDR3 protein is CASIRTGITGELFF. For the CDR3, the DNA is TGTGCCAGTATCCGGACAGGGATAACCGGGGAGCTGTTTTTT.

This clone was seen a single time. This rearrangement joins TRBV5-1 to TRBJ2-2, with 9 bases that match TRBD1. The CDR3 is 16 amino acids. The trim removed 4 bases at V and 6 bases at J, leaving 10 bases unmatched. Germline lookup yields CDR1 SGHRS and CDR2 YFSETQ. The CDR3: CASSRAGTGNSGELFF. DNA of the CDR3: TGCGCCAGCAGCCGAGCGGGGACAGGGAATTCCGGGGAGCTGTTTTTT.

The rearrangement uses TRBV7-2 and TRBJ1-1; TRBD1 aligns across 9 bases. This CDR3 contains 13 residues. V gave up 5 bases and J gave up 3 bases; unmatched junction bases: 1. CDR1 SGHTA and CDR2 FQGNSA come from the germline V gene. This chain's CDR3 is CASSRDRDTEAFF. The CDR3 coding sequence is TGTGCCAGCAGCCGGGACAGGGACACTGAAGCTTTCTTT.

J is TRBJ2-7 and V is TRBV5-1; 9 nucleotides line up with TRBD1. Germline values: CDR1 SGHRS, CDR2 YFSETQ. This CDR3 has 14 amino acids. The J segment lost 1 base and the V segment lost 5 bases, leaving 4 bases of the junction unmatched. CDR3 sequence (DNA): TGCGCCAGCAGTCCGGGACAGGGATCCTACGAGCAGTACTTC. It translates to CASSPGQGSYEQYF.

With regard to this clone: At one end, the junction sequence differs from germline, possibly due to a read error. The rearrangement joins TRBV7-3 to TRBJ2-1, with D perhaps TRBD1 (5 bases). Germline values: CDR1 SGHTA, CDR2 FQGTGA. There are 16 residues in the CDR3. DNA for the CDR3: TGTGCCAGCAGTTTAAATCCAGGGCGATACTACAATGAGCAGTTCTTC. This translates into CASSLNPGRYYNEQFF.

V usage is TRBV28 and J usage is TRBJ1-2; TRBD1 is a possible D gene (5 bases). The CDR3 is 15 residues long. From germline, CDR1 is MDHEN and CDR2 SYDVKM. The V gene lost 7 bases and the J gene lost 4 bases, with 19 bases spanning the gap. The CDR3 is CASKIPEGDLYGYTF. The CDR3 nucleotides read TGTGCCAGCAAAATACCTGAAGGGGATCTCTATGGCTACACCTTC.

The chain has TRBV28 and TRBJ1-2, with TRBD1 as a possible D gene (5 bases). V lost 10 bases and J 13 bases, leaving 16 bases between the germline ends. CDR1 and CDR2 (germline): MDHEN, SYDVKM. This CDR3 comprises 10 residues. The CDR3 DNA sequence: TGTGCCACCTTTAGGGACTTGGCCACCTTC. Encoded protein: CATFRDLATF.

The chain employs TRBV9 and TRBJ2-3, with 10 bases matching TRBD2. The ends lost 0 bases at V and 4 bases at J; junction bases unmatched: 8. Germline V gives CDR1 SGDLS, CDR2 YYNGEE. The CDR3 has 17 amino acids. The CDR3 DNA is TGTGCCAGCAGCGTAGCAATAGCGGGGGGCGGGGCAGATACGCAGTATTTT. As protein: CASSVAIAGGGADTQYF.

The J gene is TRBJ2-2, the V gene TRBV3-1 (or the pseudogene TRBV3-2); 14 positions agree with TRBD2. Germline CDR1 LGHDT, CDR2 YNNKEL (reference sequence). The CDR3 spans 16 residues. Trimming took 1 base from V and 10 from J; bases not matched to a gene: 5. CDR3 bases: TGTGCCAGCAGCCAAGTGGGACTAGCGGGAGCGGAGGAGCTGTTTTTT. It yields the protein CASSQVGLAGAEELFF.

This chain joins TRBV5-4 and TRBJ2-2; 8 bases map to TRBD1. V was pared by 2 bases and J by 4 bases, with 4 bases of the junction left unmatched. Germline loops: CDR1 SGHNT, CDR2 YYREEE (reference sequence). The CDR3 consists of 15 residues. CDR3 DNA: TGTGCCAGCAGCTTTATACAGGGGGGCACCGGGGAGCTGTTTTTT. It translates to CASSFIQGGTGELFF.

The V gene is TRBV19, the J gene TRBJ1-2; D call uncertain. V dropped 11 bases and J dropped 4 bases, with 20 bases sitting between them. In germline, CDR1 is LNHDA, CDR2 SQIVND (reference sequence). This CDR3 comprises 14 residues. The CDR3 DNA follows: TGTGCCTCCCGTGAAAGTCCAGGCGTCTATGGCTACACCTTC. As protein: CASRESPGVYGYTF.

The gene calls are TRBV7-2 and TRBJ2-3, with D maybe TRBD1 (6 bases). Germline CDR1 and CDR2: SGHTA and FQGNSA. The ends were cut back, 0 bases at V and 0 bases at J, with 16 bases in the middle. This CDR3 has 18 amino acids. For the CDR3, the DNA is TGTGCCAGCAGCTTAGCGCTTCAACGGACAGCCAGCACAGATACGCAGTATTTT. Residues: CASSLALQRTASTDTQYF.

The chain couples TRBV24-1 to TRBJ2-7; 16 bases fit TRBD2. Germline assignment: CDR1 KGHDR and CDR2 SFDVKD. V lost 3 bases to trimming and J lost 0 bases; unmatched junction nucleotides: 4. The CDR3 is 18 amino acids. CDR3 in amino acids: CATSDGGLAGGISYEQYF. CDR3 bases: TGTGCCACCAGTGATGGGGGACTAGCGGGAGGGATCTCCTACGAGCAGTACTTC.

The CDR3 DNA reads as TGTGCCAGCAGTGAACTAGCGGGTACCACAGATACGCAGTATTTT. The encoded protein is CASSELAGTTDTQYF. The rearrangement uses TRBV6-4 and TRBJ2-3, with 9 positions matching TRBD2. Germline CDR1 and CDR2: MRHNA and SNTAGT. The CDR3 extends over 15 amino acids. V lost 3 bases to trimming and J lost 2 bases; unmatched junction nucleotides: 3.

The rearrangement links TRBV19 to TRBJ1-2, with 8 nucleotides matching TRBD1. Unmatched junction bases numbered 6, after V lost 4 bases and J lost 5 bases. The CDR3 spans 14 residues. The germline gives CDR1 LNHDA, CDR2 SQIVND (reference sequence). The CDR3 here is CASSNIGTGYGYTF. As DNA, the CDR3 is TGTGCCAGTAGTAACATCGGGACAGGTTATGGCTACACCTTC.

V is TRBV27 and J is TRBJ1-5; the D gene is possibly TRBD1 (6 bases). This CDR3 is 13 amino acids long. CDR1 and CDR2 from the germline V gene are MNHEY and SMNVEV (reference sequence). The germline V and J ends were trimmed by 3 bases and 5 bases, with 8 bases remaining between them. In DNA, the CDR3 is TGTGCCAGCAGTTTGGACAGCTATCAGCCCCAGCATTTT. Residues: CASSLDSYQPQHF.

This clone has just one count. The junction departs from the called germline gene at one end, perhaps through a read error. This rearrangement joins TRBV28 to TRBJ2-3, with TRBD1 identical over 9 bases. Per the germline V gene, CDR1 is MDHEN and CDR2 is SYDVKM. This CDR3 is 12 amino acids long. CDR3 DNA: TGTGCCAGCAGCCAGGCCGGGACAGGGAGGCATTTT. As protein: CASSQAGTGRHF.

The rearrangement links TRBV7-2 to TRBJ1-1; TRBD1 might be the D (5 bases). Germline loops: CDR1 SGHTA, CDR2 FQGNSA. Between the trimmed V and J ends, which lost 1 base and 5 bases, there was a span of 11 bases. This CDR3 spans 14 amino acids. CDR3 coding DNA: TGTGCCAGCAGCTTAGAGGCAGGGTTGACTGAAGCTTTCTTT. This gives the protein CASSLEAGLTEAFF.

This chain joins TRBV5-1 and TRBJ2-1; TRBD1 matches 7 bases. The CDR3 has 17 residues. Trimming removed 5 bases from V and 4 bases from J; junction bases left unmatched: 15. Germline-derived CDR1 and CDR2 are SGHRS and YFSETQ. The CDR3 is CASSFTSGTDFYNEQFF. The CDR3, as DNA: TGCGCCAGCAGTTTTACTTCCGGGACAGACTTTTACAATGAGCAGTTCTTC.

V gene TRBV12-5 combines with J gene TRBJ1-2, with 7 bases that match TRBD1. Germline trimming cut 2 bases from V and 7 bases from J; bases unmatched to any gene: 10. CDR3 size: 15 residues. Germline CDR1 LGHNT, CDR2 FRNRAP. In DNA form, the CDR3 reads TGTGCTAGTGGTTTGTACCCAGGGGGGCTAACTGGCTACACCTTC. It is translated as CASGLYPGGLTGYTF.

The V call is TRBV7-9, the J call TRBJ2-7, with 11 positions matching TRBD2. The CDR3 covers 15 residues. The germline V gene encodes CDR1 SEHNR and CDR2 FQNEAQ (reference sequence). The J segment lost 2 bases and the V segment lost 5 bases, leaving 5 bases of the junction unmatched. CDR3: CASSRNSGGAYEQYF. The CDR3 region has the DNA TGTGCCAGCAGCCGAAATAGCGGGGGGGCCTACGAGCAGTACTTC. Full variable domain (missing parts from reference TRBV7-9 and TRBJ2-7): DTGVSQNPRHKITKRGQNVTFRCDPISEHNRLYWYRQTLGQGPEFLTYFQNEAQLEKSRLLSDRFSAERPKGSFSTLEIQRTEQGDSAMYLCASSRNSGGAYEQYFGPGTRLTVT.

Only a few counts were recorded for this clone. The CDR3 sequence is CASSLGAARTGELFF. As DNA, the CDR3 is TGTGCCAGCAGCCTAGGGGCTGCTCGCACCGGGGAGCTGTTTTTT. The J gene is TRBJ2-2, the V gene TRBV3-1 (or the pseudogene TRBV3-2), with TRBD1 as a possible D gene (5 bases). The CDR3 sequence is 15 residues long. V was clipped by 4 bases and J by 4 bases, with 13 bases between them. Germline-derived CDR1 and CDR2 are LGHDT and YNNKEL (reference sequence).

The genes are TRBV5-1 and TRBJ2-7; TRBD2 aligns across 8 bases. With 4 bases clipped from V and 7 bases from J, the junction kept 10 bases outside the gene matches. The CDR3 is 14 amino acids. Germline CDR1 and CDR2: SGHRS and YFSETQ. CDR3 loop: CASSLSGSALEQYF. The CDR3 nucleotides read TGCGCCAGCAGCCTAAGCGGGAGTGCCTTGGAGCAGTACTTC.

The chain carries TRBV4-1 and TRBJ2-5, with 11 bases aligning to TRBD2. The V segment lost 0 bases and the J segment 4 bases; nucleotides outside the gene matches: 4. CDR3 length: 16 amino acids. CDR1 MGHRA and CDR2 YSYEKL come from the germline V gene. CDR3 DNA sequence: TGCGCCAGCAGCCAAGACTCTGGACTAGCGGGAGAGACCCAGTACTTC. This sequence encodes CASSQDSGLAGETQYF.